These 18 T cell receptor beta chains came from one sample sequenced in a study of T cells in localized non-small cell lung cancer. Only in-frame clones appear in the TCRdb table, and some are missing; sequencing was by immunoSEQ multiplex PCR. The profile shows under 40,000 clones, about 88% of them singletons. The input for sequencing was peripheral blood, taken before any cancer treatment. These receptors all come from a woman between 40 and 69 years old with stage I lung adenocarcinoma.

The CDR3 DNA follows: TGTGCCAGTAGTAAGGACCCGGAGGTTATTATACGCAATCAGCCCCAGCATTTT. Amino acids: CASSKDPEVIIRNQPQHF. V and J are TRBV19 and TRBJ1-5; D is unclear. Germline CDR1 reads LNHDA; CDR2 reads SQIVND (reference sequence). V was shortened by 4 bases and J by 2 bases, with 21 bases between the two germline ends. The CDR3 is 18 amino acids.

This chain joins TRBV11-2 and TRBJ1-6; weak D call: TRBD1 (5 bases). CDR1 is SGHAT, CDR2 FQNNGV, per germline. V dropped 4 bases and J dropped 8 bases, with 15 bases sitting between them. The CDR3 is made up of 15 amino acids. The CDR3 DNA reads TGTGCCAGCAGCTCCCATTTTAGGGGCGATTCACCCCTCCACTTT. Protein sequence: CASSSHFRGDSPLHF.

This rearrangement joins TRBV20-1 to TRBJ2-2; D may be TRBD2 (5 bases). V lost 4 bases, J lost 6 bases, and 6 bases lay in between. From germline, CDR1 is DFQATT and CDR2 SNEGSKA (reference sequence). The CDR3 length is 11 residues. The CDR3 DNA sequence: TGCAGTGCTAAGGGAGCCGGGGAGCTGTTTTTT. Residues: CSAKGAGELFF.

This clone was seen once. This chain connects TRBV6-1 to TRBJ1-2, with no clear D. Trimming left V 5 bases short and J 3 bases short, with 7 bases between. This CDR3 is 12 amino acids long. Germline lookup yields CDR1 MNHNS and CDR2 SASEGT. Written as DNA, the CDR3 is TGTGCCAGCAGTTCCGGGGACTATGGCTACACCTTC. It specifies CASSSGDYGYTF.

Here the CDR3 DNA reads TGTGCCAGCAGCGAAGGACAGGTCCGCTACGAGCAGTACTTC. It translates to CASSEGQVRYEQYF. The chain carries TRBV9 and TRBJ2-7, with 7 bases identical to TRBD1. This CDR3 region has 14 residues. The V gene's germline CDR1 is SGDLS and CDR2 YYNGEE. V lost 3 bases, J lost 3 bases, and 6 bases stayed unmatched.

The gene calls are TRBV7-3 and TRBJ2-3; D is perhaps TRBD2 (5 bases). This CDR3 region has 14 residues. Germline values: CDR1 SGHTA, CDR2 FQGTGA. V lost 2 bases, J lost 1 base, and 7 bases lay in between. The CDR3 reads CASSLGSGTDTQYF. As DNA, the CDR3 is TGTGCCAGCAGCTTAGGTAGCGGCACAGATACGCAGTATTTT.

The rearrangement uses TRBV9 and TRBJ1-3; D possibly corresponds to TRBD1 (6 bases). Germline assignment: CDR1 SGDLS and CDR2 YYNGEE. V lost 0 bases and J lost 6, with 13 bases in between. The CDR3 is 15 amino acids. This CDR3 reads CASSVGAGVLNTIYF. The CDR3 bases are TGTGCCAGCAGCGTAGGCGCAGGGGTTCTAAACACCATATATTTT.

The chain employs TRBV7-9 and TRBJ1-6; the D is unclear. V lost 1 base to trimming and J lost 5 bases, with 18 bases between them. Germline CDR1 and CDR2: SEHNR and FQNEAQ (reference sequence). This CDR3 comprises 18 residues. The CDR3 is CASSLGPPSTPDNSPLHF. The CDR3 DNA is TGTGCCAGCAGCTTAGGCCCCCCCTCGACGCCGGATAATTCACCCCTCCACTTT.

The chain combines TRBV19 with TRBJ2-1; 9 positions agree with TRBD2. This CDR3 has 17 amino acids. V lost 5 bases, J lost 0 bases, and 8 bases stayed unmatched. Germline CDR1 LNHDA, CDR2 SQIVND (reference sequence). The CDR3 is CASSGLAGTDSYNEQFF. The DNA for the CDR3 is TGTGCCAGTAGTGGTCTAGCGGGGACTGACTCCTACAATGAGCAGTTCTTC.

The chain is built from TRBV25-1 and TRBJ1-3; 9 bases fit TRBD1. The CDR3 has 15 amino acids. Germline values: CDR1 MGHDK, CDR2 SYGVNS. V lost 6 bases, J lost 3 bases, and 6 bases stayed unmatched. CDR3 sequence (DNA): TGTGCCAGCAGGCATACAGGGGGCAGTGGAAACACCATATATTTT. Encoded protein: CASRHTGGSGNTIYF.

V is TRBV9 and J is TRBJ1-2, with 7 bases aligning to TRBD1. Germline CDR1 reads SGDLS; CDR2 reads YYNGEE. Losses at the gene ends were 0 bases for V and 8 bases for J; bases not matched to a gene: 10. CDR3 length: 15 amino acids. The CDR3 is CASSVGPGQVRGYTF. CDR3 DNA sequence: TGTGCCAGCAGCGTAGGCCCCGGACAGGTCCGGGGCTACACCTTC.

The chain employs TRBV4-2 and TRBJ1-2; weak D call: TRBD1 (6 bases). CDR3 length: 15 residues. V shed 4 bases and J shed 4 bases, with 16 bases lying between them. Germline CDR1 reads LGHNA; CDR2 reads YNFKEQ. CDR3 sequence: CASSLDGGEGYGYTF. CDR3 nucleotides: TGTGCCAGCAGCCTAGATGGGGGCGAGGGCTATGGCTACACCTTC.

This rearrangement joins TRBV27 to TRBJ2-7, with no clear D. V was clipped by 4 bases and J by 0 bases, with 10 bases between them. CDR1 MNHEY and CDR2 SMNVEV come from the germline V gene (reference sequence). The CDR3 length is 14 residues. For the CDR3, the DNA is TGTGCCAGCAGTTCTCTGGGGTTCTCCTACGAGCAGTACTTC. This codes for CASSSLGFSYEQYF.

The J gene is TRBJ2-1, the V gene TRBV7-9; D call uncertain. Germline V gene lookup returns CDR1 SEHNR and CDR2 FQNEAQ (reference sequence). V dropped 5 bases and J dropped 3 bases, with 8 bases sitting between them. The CDR3 has 13 residues. DNA of the CDR3: TGTGCCAGCAGCCCTGGATTCTACAATGAGCAGTTCTTC. Its translation is CASSPGFYNEQFF.

The chain uses TRBV2 and TRBJ1-2, with TRBD1 identical over 10 bases. The CDR3 loop spans 15 amino acids. From germline, CDR1 is SNHLY and CDR2 FYNNEI. J was trimmed by 4 bases and V by 7 bases; bases with no gene match: 9. CDR3 DNA: TGTGCCAGCAACCTGGGACAGGGGATAGCCTATGGCTACACCTTC. As protein: CASNLGQGIAYGYTF.

The V gene is TRBV5-1, the J gene TRBJ1-6, with D maybe TRBD1 (5 bases). The CDR3 is made up of 14 amino acids. V was clipped by 0 bases and J by 9 bases, with 10 bases between them. Germline V CDR1 and CDR2: SGHRS, YFSETQ. DNA for the CDR3: TGCGCCAGCAGCTTGGGCGGGGCGACTTCACCCCTCCACTTT. Translated: CASSLGGATSPLHF.

The CDR3 protein is CASSLNPGRTEAFF. CDR3 in DNA: TGTGCCAGCAGCTTGAATCCCGGGAGGACTGAAGCTTTCTTT. J is TRBJ1-1 and V is TRBV5-8; D unclear. The CDR3 is 14 residues long. Germline V gene data show CDR1 as SGHTS and CDR2 as YDEGEE. V was shortened by 1 base and J by 5 bases, with 12 bases between the two germline ends. Using reference TRBV5-8 and TRBJ1-1 for the parts outside the CDR3, the full variable domain is EAGVTQSPTHLIKTRGQQATLRCSPISGHTSVYWYQQALGLGLQFLLWYDEGEERNRGNFPPRFSGRQFPNYSSELNVNALELEDSALYLCASSLNPGRTEAFFGQGTRLTVV.

This chain uses TRBV7-8 with TRBJ2-2; 15 positions match TRBD2. V lost 5 bases to trimming and J lost 5 bases; unmatched junction nucleotides: 12. The CDR3 runs to 19 residues. Germline V gene data show CDR1 as SGHVS and CDR2 as FQNEAQ. The CDR3 DNA reads as TGTGCCAGCAGCACCGGACTAGCGGGGGGGGCGAAGAGGACCGGGGAGCTGTTTTTT. Its protein is CASSTGLAGGAKRTGELFF.